Included here is one TCR beta chain sequence, with context. Germline CDR1 and CDR2: SGHDN and FVKESK. With 2 bases clipped from V and 6 bases from J, the junction kept 3 bases outside the gene matches. CDR3 length equals 14 residues. Primers for the PCR totalled 60 Vbeta and 13 Jbeta. Measured with immunoSEQ multiplex PCR; TCRdb has only the in-frame clones, and not every one. This sample has 250,000 or so clones; more than 70% occur once, and the top ten carry 1.3%. This record comes from a study of cytomegalovirus exposure and HLA in healthy donors. The sequenced sample was PBMCs. The chain is built from TRBV14 and TRBJ2-2; TRBD1 matches 7 bases. The TCR sequence derives from a human donor in good health. CDR3 nucleotide sequence: TGTGCCAGCAGCCAACTTCAGGGGGCCGGGGAGCTGTTTTTT. It translates to CASSQLQGAGELFF.